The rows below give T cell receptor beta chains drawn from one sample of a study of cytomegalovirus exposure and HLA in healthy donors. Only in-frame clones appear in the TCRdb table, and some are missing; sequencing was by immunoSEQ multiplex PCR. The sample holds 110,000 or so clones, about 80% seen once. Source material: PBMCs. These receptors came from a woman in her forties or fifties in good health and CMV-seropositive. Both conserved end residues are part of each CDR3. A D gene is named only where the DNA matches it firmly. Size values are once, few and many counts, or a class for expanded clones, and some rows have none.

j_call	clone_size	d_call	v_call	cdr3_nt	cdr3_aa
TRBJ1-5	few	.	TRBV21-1	TGTGCCAGCAGCCTACCCCGAGGGCAGGTTCAGCCCCAGCATTTT	CASSLPRGQVQPQHF
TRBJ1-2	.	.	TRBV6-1	TGTGCCAGCAGTGAAGCGGGGCAGGGTGGCTATGGCTACACCTTC	CASSEAGQGGYGYTF
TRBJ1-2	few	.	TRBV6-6	TGTGCCAGCAGTTACTCGAGGACTTGGGCCTTCTATGGCTACACCTTC	CASSYSRTWAFYGYTF
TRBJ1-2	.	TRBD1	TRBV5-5	TGTGCCAGCAGCTTGGCCTCCGGGACAGGTGGTGACTATGGCTACACCTTC	CASSLASGTGGDYGYTF
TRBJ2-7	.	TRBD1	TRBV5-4	TGTGCCAGCAGCCCCCCGCCAGGGACAGGGGGGTTCTACGAGCAGTACTTC	CASSPPPGTGGFYEQYF
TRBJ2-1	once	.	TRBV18	TGTGCCAGCTCACCGGCAGGGGAGCCATACAATGAGCAGTTCTTC	CASSPAGEPYNEQFF
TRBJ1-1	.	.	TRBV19	TGTGCCAGTAGTATCGGAGCTTCGGGGGAAGCTTTCTTT	CASSIGASGEAFF
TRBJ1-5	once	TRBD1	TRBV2	TGTGCCAGCAGGGATCACAGGGGGGATCAGCCCCAGCATTTT	CASRDHRGDQPQHF
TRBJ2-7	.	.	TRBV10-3	TGTGCCACCAGGACGAGGGGGTCCTACGAGCAGTACTTC	CATRTRGSYEQYF
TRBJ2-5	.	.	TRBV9	TGTGCCAGCAGCTACGGGGGAGAGACCCAGTACTTC	CASSYGGETQYF
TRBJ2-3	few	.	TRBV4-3	TGCGCCAGCAGCCAAAGGTGGGCAGCTAGCACAGATACGCAGTATTTT	CASSQRWAASTDTQYF
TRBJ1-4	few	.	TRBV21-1	TGTGCCAGCAGCAGCCCAACGGGAGGGGCCCGGGAAAAACTGTTTTTT	CASSSPTGGAREKLFF
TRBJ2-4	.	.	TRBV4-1	TGCGCCAGCAGCCATTCGACAGTGGAGAGCAAAAACATTCAGTACTTC	CASSHSTVESKNIQYF
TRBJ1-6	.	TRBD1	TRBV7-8	TGTGCCAGCAGCTTGCCCCAGGGGGGTAATTCACCCCTCCACTTT	CASSLPQGGNSPLHF
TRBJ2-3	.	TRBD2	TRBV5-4	TGTGCCAGCAGATTTATGGGCGGGGGGAGCACAGATACGCAGTATTTT	CASRFMGGGSTDTQYF
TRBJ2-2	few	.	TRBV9	TGTGCCAGCAGCTCCGGGACAACCAAGACCGGGGAGCTGTTTTTT	CASSSGTTKTGELFF
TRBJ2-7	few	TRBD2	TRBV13	TGTGCCAGCAGCTCCGGACTAGCGGGGGGGCACGAGCAGTACTTC	CASSSGLAGGHEQYF
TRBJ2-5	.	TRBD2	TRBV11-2	TGTGCCAGCAGCTTAAGGCTAGCGGGGTACCAAGAGACCCAGTACTTC	CASSLRLAGYQETQYF
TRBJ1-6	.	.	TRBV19	TGTGCCAGTCCCGGTAGGAGCGCATCCCAGGGTGGTTCACCCCTCCACTTT	CASPGRSASQGGSPLHF
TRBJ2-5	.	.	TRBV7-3	TGTGCCAGCAGCTCCGGGACTGGGGAGACCCAGTACTTC	CASSSGTGETQYF
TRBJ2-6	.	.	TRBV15	TGTGCCACCAGCAGAGCGTTAGGCCGCTCTGGGGCCAACGGCCTGACTTTC	CATSRALGRSGANGLTF
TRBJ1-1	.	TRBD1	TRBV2	TGTGCCAGCAGTGAAGGCTGGACAGGGGGCGTCACTGAAGCTTTCTTT	CASSEGWTGGVTEAFF
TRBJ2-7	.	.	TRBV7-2	TGTGCCAGCAGCCGATTAGAAGCCCTCGGAGCGCCGCGCTACGAGCAGTACTTC	CASSRLEALGAPRYEQYF
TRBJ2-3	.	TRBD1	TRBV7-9	TGTGCCAGCAGCGTTAGACAGGGAGGCACAGATACGCAGTATTTT	CASSVRQGGTDTQYF
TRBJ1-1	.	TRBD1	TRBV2	TGTGCCAGCAGGTACGACAGGGTGAACACTGAAGCTTTCTTT	CASRYDRVNTEAFF
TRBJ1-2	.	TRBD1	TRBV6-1	TGTGCCAGCAGCCCGACAGGGAACTATGGCTACACCTTC	CASSPTGNYGYTF
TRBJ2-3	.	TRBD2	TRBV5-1	TGCGCCAGCAGCTCACCGGGACTACCTGGGGATACGCAGTATTTT	CASSSPGLPGDTQYF
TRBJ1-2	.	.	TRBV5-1	TGCGCCAGCAGCTTGCAGGGTGGACCGGATGGCTACACCTTC	CASSLQGGPDGYTF
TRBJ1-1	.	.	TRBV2	TGTGCCAGTTCGACAGTCCCATTCTACACTGAAGCTTTCTTT	CASSTVPFYTEAFF